Sequencing of this T cell receptor (beta chain) was carried out in a study of Graves' ophthalmopathy and Graves' hyperthyroidism. Study-wide background: Peripheral blood (taken before any treatment) was collected at initial diagnosis.

Ages of hyperthyroidism patients ran from 18 to 65, and their diagnoses were new, under 2 months' duration. From fresh peripheral blood, 8 to 10 ml in volume, the PBMCs were obtained. With 2 bases clipped from V and 7 bases from J, the junction kept 20 bases outside the gene matches. The germline CDR1 and CDR2 sequences are MGHRA and YSYEKL. This CDR3 region has 20 residues. Only a few counts were recorded for this clonotype. RNA transcripts yielded amplified TCR beta CDR3 regions. HTBI primers were employed in first-round RT-PCR, then a second-round multiplex PCR followed. Via MiXCR, TCRdb re-called the multiplex PCR reads, giving one row per CDR3 protein. The sample carries a few hundred thousand distinct CDR3 sequences, approximately 15% recorded once.

The specimen was peripheral blood. The chain uses TRBV4-1 and TRBJ1-6, with 7 bases matching TRBD1. The sequence was obtained from a woman aged 18-30 years with stable Graves' hyperthyroidism. The CDR3 reads CASSQRSEGWDSHYNSPLHF. CDR3 coding DNA: TGCGCCAGCAGCCAACGTTCGGAAGGTTGGGACAGTCATTACAATTCACCCCTCCACTTT.